This TCR beta chain was sequenced in a study of molecular identifiers for immune sequencing clone quantification. General observations from the study: Clones with over 20 RNA copies captured over 98% of effector molecules but under 1% of naive ones.

This clonotype has at least ten counts. Its target is unknown. TCRdb redid the calling of the PCR reads with MiXCR, one entry per CDR3 protein. The sample contains more than 450,000 distinct CDR3 sequences, about 25% of which appear only once. Sorted naive CD8 T cells were those defined as CD8+CD4-CCR7+CD45RA+. This CDR3 comprises 15 residues. V was pared by 0 bases and J by 2 bases, with 11 bases between. The germline V gene has CDR1 SGDLS and CDR2 YYNGEE. The chain is built from TRBV9 and TRBJ2-5; weak D call: TRBD2 (6 bases). This clonotype originated in a human donor in good health. Some libraries in this study had Jurkat cell RNA spiked in. The sequencing input was naive CD8+ T cells from blood, with Jurkat cell RNA spiked in. Subset defined: FACS-sorted CD8+CD4-CCR7+CD45RA+ naive T cells. The CDR3 coding sequence is TGTGCCAGCAGCGTAGGCGGGAATCAACAAGAGACCCAGTACTTC. Protein: CASSVGGNQQETQYF.